Sequencing of this T cell receptor beta chain was carried out in a study of T cell responses to AZD1222 COVID-19 vaccine. Findings and caveats of the study: Regions 160-218 and 743-854 dominated among vaccine-associated CD4 TCRs spanning spike.

This clone turned up a few times. Antigen: not known. Assay: immunoSEQ multiplex PCR; the TCRdb copy retains only in-frame clones and omits some. The repertoire consists of under 150,000 clones, with roughly 91% occurring once and the leading ten covering less than 2%. Trimming removed 0 bases from V and 6 bases from J; junction bases left unmatched: 2. Per germline, CDR1 MRHNA and CDR2 SNTAGT. The CDR3 extends over 14 amino acids. Combined were second doses at about 4 or about 12 weeks. Material: peripheral blood, obtained 28 days after the second AZD1222 dose. The sequence derives from an adult who received the AZD1222 COVID-19 vaccine. The rearrangement joins TRBV6-4 to TRBJ2-1, with 7 bases fitting TRBD2. CDR3 residues: CASSDSGEGNEQFF. The DNA for the CDR3 is TGTGCCAGCAGTGACTCAGGGGAGGGCAATGAGCAGTTCTTC.